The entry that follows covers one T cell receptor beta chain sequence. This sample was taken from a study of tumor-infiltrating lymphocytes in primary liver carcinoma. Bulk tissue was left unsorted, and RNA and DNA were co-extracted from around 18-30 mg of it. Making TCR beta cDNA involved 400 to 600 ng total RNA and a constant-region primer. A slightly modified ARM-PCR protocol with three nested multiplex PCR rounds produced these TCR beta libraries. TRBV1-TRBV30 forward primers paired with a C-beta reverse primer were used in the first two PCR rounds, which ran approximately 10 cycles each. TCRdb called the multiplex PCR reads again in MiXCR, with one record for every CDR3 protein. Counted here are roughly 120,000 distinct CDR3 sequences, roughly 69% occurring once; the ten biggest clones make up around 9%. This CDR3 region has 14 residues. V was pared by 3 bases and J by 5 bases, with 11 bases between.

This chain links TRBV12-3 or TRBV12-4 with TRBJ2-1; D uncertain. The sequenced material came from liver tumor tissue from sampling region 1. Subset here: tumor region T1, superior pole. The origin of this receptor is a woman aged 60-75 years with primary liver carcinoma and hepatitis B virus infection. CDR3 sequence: CASSLTTAHNEQFF. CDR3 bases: TGTGCCAGCAGTTTGACCACTGCCCACAATGAGCAGTTCTTC.